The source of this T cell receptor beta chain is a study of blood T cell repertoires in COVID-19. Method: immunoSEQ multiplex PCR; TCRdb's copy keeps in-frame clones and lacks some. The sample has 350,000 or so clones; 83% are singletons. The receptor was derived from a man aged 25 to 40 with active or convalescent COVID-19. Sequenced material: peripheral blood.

This CDR3 is CATTIAGLKYEQYF. The CDR3, as DNA: TGTGCCACCACCATAGCGGGTTTAAAGTACGAGCAGTACTTC. The chain recombines TRBV2 with TRBJ2-7, with 7 bases that match TRBD2. CDR3 length: 14 amino acids. The V and J ends lost 10 bases and 4 bases, in that order; junction bases with no gene match: 13. CDR1 and CDR2 (germline): SNHLY, FYNNEI.